These T cell receptor beta chains were read from a single sample in a study of blood T cell repertoires in COVID-19. The table came from immunoSEQ multiplex PCR; TCRdb's copy has only in-frame clones and leaves some out. The repertoire consists of roughly 240,000 clones, with approximately 85% occurring once and the leading ten covering 5% to 7%. Sequencing used peripheral blood. The source is a woman older than 75 with COVID-19, enrolled during active disease. The conserved cysteine and the conserved F or W are not part of the CDR3 here. D genes are given only for firm matches. Only some rows state a clone size, as once, few, many or a class for expanded clones.

clone_size j_call d_call v_call cdr3_aa
. TRBJ2-1 TRBD1 TRBV7-3 ASSSQGIGEQF
. TRBJ1-2 TRBD1 TRBV3-1/TRBV3-2 ASSRTGVEGYT
. TRBJ2-7 TRBD2 TRBV4-3 ASSQDFTSGGSLAYEQY
. TRBJ2-3 TRBD2 TRBV19 ASRKRGLDTQY
. TRBJ1-2 . TRBV28 ATLGRGGPVRYGYT
. TRBJ1-6 . TRBV3-1/TRBV3-2 ASSPRGGSGSPLH
. TRBJ1-3 . TRBV28 ASSAPGENTIY
. TRBJ2-3 . TRBV7-9 ASSLVQSDTQY
. TRBJ1-1 TRBD1 TRBV4-1 ASSQDQSGGLNTEAF
. TRBJ1-5 . TRBV3-1/TRBV3-2 ASSQGQPIQPQH
. TRBJ1-5 . TRBV19 ASSMMDSWNQPQH
. TRBJ2-1 TRBD2 TRBV4-2 ASSQAVLAGYEQF
. TRBJ1-1 . TRBV10-2 ATSIQGISSTEAF
. TRBJ1-5 . TRBV3-1/TRBV3-2 ASSQRGSNQPQH
few TRBJ1-3 TRBD1 TRBV19 ASSTWPGTGGNTIY
. TRBJ1-1 TRBD1 TRBV28 ASSFTRQGNTEAF
. TRBJ2-2 TRBD2 TRBV5-6 ASSPAGGTGELF
. TRBJ1-5 . TRBV6-1 ASSESPPQPQH
. TRBJ2-1 TRBD1 TRBV7-3 ASSLQGASYNEQF
. TRBJ1-2 . TRBV7-2 ASSLDRTYGYT
. TRBJ1-2 . TRBV24-1 ATSAAGGYGYT
once TRBJ1-1 . TRBV18 ASSPPLGGMNTEAF
. TRBJ1-6 TRBD1 TRBV23-1 ASSQPDRFNSPLH
. TRBJ2-1 . TRBV5-4 ASSPRTAVYNEQF
. TRBJ1-1 TRBD1 TRBV6-5 ASSYSSGGGTGEAF
once TRBJ2-1 TRBD1 TRBV25-1 ASRAGQGYYNEQF
. TRBJ1-1 . TRBV6-6 ASSYSAGGENTEAF
. TRBJ2-5 TRBD2 TRBV7-7 ASSSQGTSGETQY
. TRBJ1-1 TRBD1 TRBV5-1 ASSHGGTGAFTEAF
once TRBJ1-1 . TRBV18 ASSPVTGWTEAF
. TRBJ1-2 TRBD1 TRBV29-1 SAGRDSYGYT
. TRBJ1-5 . TRBV24-1 ATSPAGGGYQPQH
. TRBJ2-3 TRBD2 TRBV4-2 ASSQDGSGGKVDTQY
. TRBJ1-5 . TRBV15 ATSRDSAGANQPQH
. TRBJ2-1 . TRBV3-1/TRBV3-2 ASSQGTRGESRNEQF
. TRBJ1-5 . TRBV6-5 ASSYSAGNQPQH
. TRBJ1-6 . TRBV3-1/TRBV3-2 ASSQEGVPNSPLH
. TRBJ2-3 TRBD2 TRBV3-1/TRBV3-2 ASRASGGPEGTQY
. TRBJ1-6 . TRBV3-1/TRBV3-2 ASSQASSSYNSPLH
. TRBJ1-3 TRBD1 TRBV7-7 ASSSGGSSGNTIY
once TRBJ2-3 . TRBV29-1 SVGGETDTQY
. TRBJ2-2 TRBD1 TRBV7-2 ASSFSQGAGTGELF
few TRBJ1-4 . TRBV28 ASSLGGVGEKLF
. TRBJ2-2 . TRBV19 ASSTGQRTELF
. TRBJ2-3 TRBD1 TRBV3-1/TRBV3-2 ASSLREPGQGLPEEVDTQY
. TRBJ1-4 TRBD1 TRBV9 ASSPRGDRGLEKLF
. TRBJ2-3 TRBD1 TRBV9 ASSLRQGQSTDTQY
. TRBJ2-3 TRBD2 TRBV11-3 ASSDGLESDTQY
. TRBJ1-5 . TRBV3-1/TRBV3-2 ASSAGGNQPQH
. TRBJ2-6 . TRBV18 ASSRRGEGANVLT
. TRBJ1-1 . TRBV30 AWSAIEANTEAF
. TRBJ2-2 TRBD1 TRBV5-1 ASSLGQGSGVGELF